What follows are 30 T cell receptor beta chains derived from one specimen sequenced in a study of technical replicates of blood from a few donors. Produced via immunoSEQ multiplex PCR; TCRdb's table is partial and in-frame only. The data show around 84,000 clones, with roughly 98% seen just once and approximately 0.15% held by the top ten. The specimen sequenced was T cells isolated from PBMCs. The receptor set was obtained from a human donor in good health.

This clone was recorded once. The genes are TRBV13 and TRBJ1-4; a weak D match, TRBD1 (5 bases). CDR1 PRHDT and CDR2 FYEKMQ come from the germline V gene (reference sequence). With 5 bases removed from V and 2 bases from J, the gap between germline ends came to 12 bases. The CDR3 is made up of 15 amino acids. CDR3 in amino acids: CASSLQGSTNEKLFF. CDR3 nucleotide sequence: TGTGCCAGCAGCCTTCAGGGTTCGACTAATGAAAAACTGTTTTTT. Together with reference TRBV13 and TRBJ1-4, the CDR3 gives the full variable domain: AAGVIQSPRHLIKEKRETATLKCYPIPRHDTVYWYQQGPGQDPQFLISFYEKMQSDKGSIPDRFSAQQFSDYHSELNMSSLELGDSALYFCASSLQGSTNEKLFFGSGTQLSVL.

The rearrangement links TRBV11-2 to TRBJ2-5, with 7 positions matching TRBD2. With V trimmed by 3 bases and J by 1 base, 8 bases remained unmatched. CDR1 and CDR2 (germline): SGHAT, FQNNGV. This CDR3 has 16 amino acids. In DNA form, the CDR3 reads TGTGCCAGCAGCTTTTCTCTAGCGGCCGTCCAAGAGACCCAGTACTTC. Translated, it gives CASSFSLAAVQETQYF.

This chain uses TRBV30 with TRBJ1-5; D is uncertain. Germline V CDR1 and CDR2: GTSNPN, SVGIG (reference sequence). The CDR3 loop spans 14 amino acids. V was trimmed by 2 bases and J by 2 bases, leaving 10 bases between them. CDR3 loop: CAWSRWRGNQPQHF. Written as DNA, the CDR3 is TGTGCCTGGAGTAGATGGCGGGGCAATCAGCCCCAGCATTTT.

This sequence joins TRBV6-5 and TRBJ2-7, with 8 bases aligning to TRBD1. CDR1 and CDR2 (germline): MNHEY, SVGAGI. With 5 bases clipped from V and 7 bases from J, the junction kept 7 bases outside the gene matches. This CDR3 has 13 amino acids. The CDR3 sequence is CASSQGQEEEQYF. As DNA, the CDR3 is TGTGCCAGCAGTCAGGGACAGGAGGAAGAGCAGTACTTC.

This chain connects TRBV5-1 to TRBJ1-3; 10 bases are shared with TRBD1. CDR1 is SGHRS and CDR2 is YFSETQ in the germline V gene. V was pared by 4 bases and J by 8 bases, with 6 bases of the junction left unmatched. The CDR3 is 14 amino acids. Here the CDR3 reads CASSGGQGDDTIYF. The CDR3 DNA follows: TGCGCCAGCAGCGGTGGACAGGGGGATGACACCATATATTTT.

J is TRBJ2-5 and V is TRBV6-5, with D possibly being TRBD1 (6 bases). The closer fit of TRBJ2-7 to the DNA end suggests the J call may be wrong. The germline CDR1 and CDR2 sequences are MNHEY and SVGAGI. The CDR3 has 15 amino acids. In DNA, the CDR3 is TGTGCCAGCAGTTACTCCTTCACAGGGCCCTACGAGCAGTACTTC. Translation gives CASSYSFTGPYEQYF.

This clone was picked up one time. CDR3 nucleotide sequence: TGTGCCAGCATTGGACAGGGAGGGGAATATAGCACAGATACGCAGTATTTT. This encodes CASIGQGGEYSTDTQYF. V gene TRBV27 combines with J gene TRBJ2-3; TRBD1 might be the D (8 bases). Germline CDR1 is MNHEY and CDR2 is SMNVEV (reference sequence). The ends were cut back, 7 bases at V and 0 bases at J, with 20 bases in the middle. This CDR3 contains 17 residues.

The rearrangement joins TRBV29-1 to TRBJ1-1; TRBD1 is a possible D gene (6 bases). Trimming removed 6 bases from V and 0 bases from J, with 8 bases in between. CDR3 length: 12 amino acids. Germline V gene lookup returns CDR1 SQVTM and CDR2 ANQGSEA. DNA of the CDR3: TGCAGCGTCGGACAGATGAACACTGAAGCTTTCTTT. This sequence encodes CSVGQMNTEAFF.

This clone was recorded once. This chain connects TRBV28 to TRBJ2-5; the match to TRBD2 covers 8 bases. The DNA end lines up better with TRBJ2-7; the J call may be wrong. This CDR3 has 14 amino acids. CDR1 is MDHEN and CDR2 is SYDVKM in the germline V gene. The CDR3 sequence: CASRRGAGPYEQYF. Here the CDR3 DNA reads TGTGCCAGCAGGCGGGGGGCAGGGCCCTACGAGCAGTACTTC.

The chain combines TRBV28 with TRBJ2-1; 7 bases fit TRBD2. CDR1 is MDHEN, CDR2 SYDVKM, per germline. CDR3 length equals 14 residues. The V segment lost 4 bases and the J segment 10 bases; nucleotides outside the gene matches: 10. The CDR3 region has the DNA TGTGCCAGCAGTTACGGATCCACACTAGCGGAGCAGTTCTTC. It encodes CASSYGSTLAEQFF.

This chain links TRBV5-1 with TRBJ2-7; 10 bases fit TRBD2. V shed 0 bases and J 6 bases; nucleotides not matched to a gene: 3. The length of the CDR3 is 14 residues. Per germline, CDR1 SGHRS and CDR2 YFSETQ. CDR3 amino acids: CASSLGLAGFEQYF. The DNA for the CDR3 is TGCGCCAGCAGCTTGGGACTAGCGGGTTTCGAGCAGTACTTC.

The chain links TRBV5-6 to TRBJ1-4, with 9 bases matching TRBD1. Trimming took 4 bases from V and 7 from J; bases not matched to a gene: 5. The CDR3 has 14 amino acids. Per germline, CDR1 SGHDT and CDR2 YYEEEE. In nucleotides, the CDR3 is TGTGCCAGCAGCCCAGACAGGGGGGTTGAAAAACTGTTTTTT. It yields the protein CASSPDRGVEKLFF.

The chain links TRBV29-1 to TRBJ2-7; 12 bases align to TRBD2. The CDR3 loop spans 14 amino acids. V trimming: 4 bases; J trimming: 0 bases; junction bases outside the gene matches: 1. Germline V gene lookup returns CDR1 SQVTM and CDR2 ANQGSEA. Here the CDR3 DNA reads TGCAGCGTTGGACTAGCGGGAGCCTCCTACGAGCAGTACTTC. It yields the protein CSVGLAGASYEQYF.

The chain recombines TRBV5-1 with TRBJ2-7, with D possibly being TRBD2 (6 bases). Trimming removed 5 bases from V and 0 bases from J, with 18 bases in between. Germline loops: CDR1 SGHRS, CDR2 YFSETQ. The CDR3 runs 16 residues. CDR3 bases: TGCGCCAGCAGTACTACCTCTGGGAGGCGCTCCTACGAGCAGTACTTC. It codes for CASSTTSGRRSYEQYF. Supplemented by reference TRBV5-1 and TRBJ2-7, the full variable domain reads KAGVTQTPRYLIKTRGQQVTLSCSPISGHRSVSWYQQTPGQGLQFLFEYFSETQRNKGNFPGRFSGRQFSNSRSEMNVSTLELGDSALYLCASSTTSGRRSYEQYFGPGTRLTVT.

This chain joins TRBV19 and TRBJ1-5; D is possibly TRBD1 (5 bases). The CDR3 sequence is 13 residues long. Deletions cut 4 bases from V and 2 bases from J, with 6 bases between. Germline V gives CDR1 LNHDA, CDR2 SQIVND (reference sequence). CDR3 residues: CASSKQGNQPQHF. In DNA, the CDR3 is TGTGCCAGTAGTAAACAGGGCAATCAGCCCCAGCATTTT.

The genes are TRBV10-1 and TRBJ2-5, with D possibly matching TRBD1 (6 bases). This CDR3 spans 14 amino acids. CDR1 is WNHNN and CDR2 is SYGVQD in the germline V gene (reference sequence). Trimming removed 2 bases at V and 5 bases at J, with 12 bases between. The CDR3 bases are TGCGCCAGCAGTGAGAACAGGGTAGGGGAGACCCAGTACTTC. It encodes CASSENRVGETQYF.

The chain carries TRBV7-9 and TRBJ2-5; TRBD1 agrees at 12 bases. Germline CDR1 SEHNR, CDR2 FQNEAQ (reference sequence). Unmatched junction bases numbered 8, after V lost 4 bases and J lost 5 bases. CDR3 length equals 16 residues. This CDR3 reads CASSSTRDRGQETQYF. DNA of the CDR3: TGTGCCAGCAGCTCCACCCGGGACAGGGGGCAGGAGACCCAGTACTTC.

This clone was picked up one time. The chain carries TRBV28 and TRBJ2-2, with D possibly matching TRBD2 (6 bases). V was cut by 10 bases and J by 0 bases, with 12 bases left in between. This CDR3 has 14 amino acids. Germline V gene data show CDR1 as MDHEN and CDR2 as SYDVKM. The CDR3 sequence: CATRRGTNTGELFF. CDR3 DNA sequence: TGTGCCACAAGGAGGGGAACGAACACCGGGGAGCTGTTTTTT.

The rearrangement joins TRBV28 to TRBJ2-7; 9 nucleotides line up with TRBD2. The germline CDR1 and CDR2 sequences are MDHEN and SYDVKM. V trimming: 4 bases; J trimming: 1 base; junction bases outside the gene matches: 5. The CDR3 has 15 amino acids. The CDR3 protein is CASSSSGRWSYEQYF. The CDR3 DNA reads as TGTGCCAGCAGTTCCAGCGGGAGGTGGTCCTACGAGCAGTACTTC.

V usage is TRBV5-1 and J usage is TRBJ1-4; D remains ambiguous. This CDR3 comprises 15 residues. The germline CDR1 and CDR2 sequences are SGHRS and YFSETQ. Trimming pared 2 bases from V and 6 bases from J, leaving 14 bases between. The DNA of the CDR3 is TGCGCCAGCAGCTTCGGATACGACGGGGATGAAAAACTGTTTTTT. Amino acids: CASSFGYDGDEKLFF.

The V and J genes are TRBV5-1 and TRBJ1-1; the D is unclear. Germline V gene data show CDR1 as SGHRS and CDR2 as YFSETQ. The V gene lost 4 bases and the J gene lost 3 bases, with 4 bases spanning the gap. The CDR3 covers 11 residues. For the CDR3, the DNA is TGCGCCAGCAGCGTCGACACTGAAGCTTTCTTT. It codes for CASSVDTEAFF. Drawing the rest from reference TRBV5-1 and TRBJ1-1, the complete variable domain is KAGVTQTPRYLIKTRGQQVTLSCSPISGHRSVSWYQQTPGQGLQFLFEYFSETQRNKGNFPGRFSGRQFSNSRSEMNVSTLELGDSALYLCASSVDTEAFFGQGTRLTVV.

CDR3 residues: CASSLQRDRATEAFF. CDR3 in DNA: TGTGCCAGCAGCTTACAAAGGGACAGGGCCACTGAAGCTTTCTTT. This chain connects TRBV11-2 to TRBJ1-1; TRBD1 aligns across 9 bases. This CDR3 is built from 15 residues. The V gene end was trimmed by 2 bases and the J gene end by 4 bases; junction bases not matched to a gene: 5. Looked up from germline, CDR1 is SGHAT and CDR2 is FQNNGV.

The V call is TRBV11-3, the J call TRBJ1-2, with no clear D. This CDR3 is 18 amino acids long. V was pared by 1 base and J by 0 bases, with 18 bases between. Looked up from germline, CDR1 is SGHNT and CDR2 is YENEEA. CDR3 residues: CASSLVSVLDSANYGYTF. For the CDR3, the DNA is TGTGCCAGCAGCTTAGTTTCCGTACTTGATTCCGCTAACTATGGCTACACCTTC.

V and J are TRBV6-1 and TRBJ2-3; possibly TRBD2 for D (5 bases). This CDR3 contains 13 residues. Germline lookup yields CDR1 MNHNS and CDR2 SASEGT. Trimming pared 5 bases from V and 5 bases from J, leaving 11 bases between. CDR3 protein: CASSKDRGDTQYF. In DNA form, the CDR3 reads TGTGCCAGCAGTAAAGACCGGGGAGATACGCAGTATTTT.

The rearrangement uses TRBV5-1 and TRBJ2-5; TRBD2 might be the D (6 bases). The germline V and J ends were trimmed by 5 bases and 5 bases, with 16 bases remaining between them. This CDR3 has 14 residues. Germline lookup yields CDR1 SGHRS and CDR2 YFSETQ. The CDR3 DNA reads TGCGCCAGCAGGGATCGGGGGTCCGGGGAGACCCAGTACTTC. Translation: CASRDRGSGETQYF. Filled out from reference TRBV5-1 and TRBJ2-5, the complete variable domain reads KAGVTQTPRYLIKTRGQQVTLSCSPISGHRSVSWYQQTPGQGLQFLFEYFSETQRNKGNFPGRFSGRQFSNSRSEMNVSTLELGDSALYLCASRDRGSGETQYFGPGTRLLVL.

V is TRBV5-4 and J is TRBJ1-1, with D maybe TRBD1 (6 bases). The CDR3 is 13 residues long. The V gene lost 5 bases and the J gene lost 3 bases, with 11 bases spanning the gap. Looked up from germline, CDR1 is SGHNT and CDR2 is YYREEE (reference sequence). CDR3 amino acids: CASRRYRDTEAFF. CDR3 in DNA: TGTGCCAGCAGGCGCTACAGGGACACTGAAGCTTTCTTT.

The rearrangement uses TRBV9 and TRBJ2-2; 10 bases agree with TRBD2. With V trimmed by 0 bases and J by 7 bases, 9 bases remained unmatched. The germline gives CDR1 SGDLS, CDR2 YYNGEE. This CDR3 spans 17 amino acids. For the CDR3, the DNA is TGTGCCAGCAGCGTAGTGGCTAGCGGGAGAATAGGCGGGGAGCTGTTTTTT. The encoded protein is CASSVVASGRIGGELFF.

The V gene is TRBV7-9, the J gene TRBJ2-7, with 9 nucleotides matching TRBD1. V trimming: 5 bases; J trimming: 4 bases; junction bases outside the gene matches: 9. This CDR3 comprises 15 residues. Germline V lookup: CDR1 SEHNR, CDR2 FQNEAQ (reference sequence). The CDR3 DNA reads TGTGCCAGCAGCCCACAGGGGGCGAGAGGTTACGAGCAGTACTTC. Protein sequence: CASSPQGARGYEQYF. Supplemented by reference TRBV7-9 and TRBJ2-7, the full variable domain reads DTGVSQNPRHKITKRGQNVTFRCDPISEHNRLYWYRQTLGQGPEFLTYFQNEAQLEKSRLLSDRFSAERPKGSFSTLEIQRTEQGDSAMYLCASSPQGARGYEQYFGPGTRLTVT.

The CDR3 DNA sequence: TGTGCCAGCAGCACCACAGGGGATCCTGGCTACACCTTC. It codes for CASSTTGDPGYTF. The chain is built from TRBV13 and TRBJ1-2; 7 bases line up with TRBD1. J was trimmed by 7 bases and V by 5 bases; bases with no gene match: 7. This CDR3 has 13 residues. CDR1 is PRHDT, CDR2 FYEKMQ, per germline (reference sequence).

The chain carries TRBV29-1 and TRBJ2-1, with 9 bases lining up with TRBD2. Germline CDR1 reads SQVTM; CDR2 reads ANQGSEA. The CDR3 runs 16 residues. With 0 bases clipped from V and 4 bases from J, the junction kept 7 bases outside the gene matches. Here the CDR3 DNA reads TGCAGCGTTGAAGACGCGCTAGCGGGAACATACAATGAGCAGTTCTTC. Amino acid sequence: CSVEDALAGTYNEQFF.